The source of this TCR beta chain is a study of early T cells in non-severe SARS-CoV-2 infection. Whole-study context: RNA in bulk from unsorted whole blood was sequenced, and chains were unpaired.

Individual cDNA molecules carried attached unique molecular identifiers. TCRdb analysed the 5' RACE reads with MiXCR anew, one entry per CDR3 protein. The sample records tens of thousands of distinct CDR3 sequences, roughly 16% being singletons. Concerning this clonotype itself: Its antigen is still unknown.

Regarding the study as a whole: Anti-spike CD8 responses were favored by VDJdb matching, which missed private and CD4 specificities.

CDR3 length: 16 amino acids. V was shortened by 0 bases and J by 0 bases, with 10 bases between the two germline ends. CDR1 is LGHDT, CDR2 YNNKEL, per germline (reference sequence). V is TRBV3-1 and J is TRBJ2-3; D gene unclear. The TCR sequence derives from an adult who was a healthcare worker with PCR-confirmed SARS-CoV-2 infection or an uninfected control (not recorded which). Sequences were derived from whole blood, sampled at baseline. The DNA for the CDR3 is TGTGCCAGCAGCCAAGAGCGTTCCACTAGCACAGATACGCAGTATTTT. This translates into CASSQERSTSTDTQYF.